This entry features one T cell receptor beta chain sequence. This clone was observed a single time. What antigen it recognizes has not been identified. No much larger clonotype is one base removed from it; base qualities were not supplied. The time point tag for this specimen amounts to: baseline before first vaccination. Vaccinee samples were obtained from the UK trials COV001 and COV002, which included a single-blind randomized controlled phase 2/3 trial of AZD1222 (ChAdOx1 nCoV-19) in healthy adults. For TCRbeta chain sequencing, PBMC samples were collected from trial participants at day 0 and at day 28 after the second dose. Trimmed from V: 3 bases; trimmed from J: 6 bases; junction bases lacking a gene match: 6. CDR1 is given as LNHNV and CDR2 as YYDKDF, both from the germline V gene (reference sequence). Including the terminal cysteine and phenylalanine, the CDR3 comprises 14 residues. The entry retains the CDR3 DNA only, 42 bases that are in frame from base 1.

The data belong to a study of T cell responses to AZD1222 COVID-19 vaccine (dated by TCRdb to the early 2020s). In terms of the full investigation: AZD1222 recipients whose second dose came at about 4 weeks and those whose second dose came at about 12 weeks were combined into one group, since spike-specific TCR depth and breadth did not differ between the two schedules. A total of under 250 trial participants underwent TCR sequencing, of whom 207 had received two doses of AZD1222 and some 25 had received two doses of the MenACWY control vaccine. Trial participants were enrolled by age into subgroups of 18-55, 56-69 and 70-plus years, and around 150, 28 and 57 TCR-sequenced participants, respectively, were included in these subgroups.

Points the paper makes about the study in general: Conclusions about previously exposed vaccinees are limited, since just five or six AZD1222 recipients were seropositive for SARS-CoV-2 at baseline. Participants were mostly white British and included more females than males, and it was suggested by the authors that clonal diversity may have been underestimated. Because no day 14 peak-response samples were available, repertoires were characterized only after the peak T cell response. The 56-69-year group was small, and its depth increase did not reach significance, likely because of low power. The whole spike protein was spanned by vaccine-associated CD4 TCRs, and dominant responses were seen in regions 160-218 and 743-854. Reportedly, close to half of the unique spike-specific TCRs recognized epitopes lying outside the regions that are mutated in the B.1.351 and B.1.1.7 variants. After two AZD1222 doses, both the breadth and the depth of spike-specific TCRs were significantly higher than at day 0 and than in MenACWY recipients.

The CDR3 regions of human TCRbeta chains were analyzed by immunosequencing. The original pipeline was this. Repertoire TCRs were checked for matches against a reference library of SARS-CoV-2-specific TCRs that had been generated using the MIRA antigen-specificity platform. Breadth was defined as the fraction of unique TCRs that were SARS-CoV-2-associated. Depth was defined as the fraction of total T cells that were SARS-CoV-2-associated. Each spike-specific TCR was assigned to its reactive spike region and to a CD4 or CD8 class using the MIRA data. Log10-transformed breadth and depth values were compared by one-way ANOVA with Sidak's multiple comparisons tests. TCRdb holds this immuneACCESS table with in-frame rearrangements only. Some clones are missing; in checked studies, unresolved V genes explain under half, and the rest has no known cause. That table gives V, J and clone size, and the DNA gave D and trimming. Recorded for this sample are more than 130,000 clones; 90% of them occurred a single time. About 3% of the sample rests with the top ten.

The chain was built from TRBV15 and TRBJ1-2, with 8 central nucleotides matching TRBD1. This sequence originates from an adult in good health. The sample in question was peripheral blood, obtained on day 0 of AZD1222 vaccination. The CDR3: CATSRPDRDDGYTF. The nucleotides are TGTGCCACCAGCAGGCCGGACAGGGATGATGGCTACACCTTC. Supplemented by the reference TRBV15 and TRBJ1-2 proteins around the CDR3, the complete variable domain is DAMVIQNPRYQVTQFGKPVTLSCSQTLNHNVMYWYQQKSSQAPKLLFHYYDKDFNNEADTPDNFQSRRPNTSFCFLDIRSPGLGDTAMYLCATSRPDRDDGYTFGSGTRLTVV.